Below are 32 T cell receptor beta chains sequenced from a single sample in a study of blood T cells in healthy people across ages (dated by TCRdb to about 2015). Libraries came from 5' RACE. A second PCR of 7 to 11 cycles was performed with a sample-barcoded 5' primer and a J-beta primer mix. TCRdb took the public reads, trimmed them with fastp at Q25, ran MiXCR for clone calling and kept in-frame beta chains. CDR3 protein sequences are deduplicated, and each keeps its most common genes and DNA. The sample data list 1.5 million to 2 million distinct CDR3 sequences, and roughly two fifths of these were observed just once. 20% to 25% of the sample is held by the ten biggest clonotypes. The sequencing sample was made of blood. The receptors originated from a human donor in good health.

This clonotype was seen once. Mismatch with germline at one junction end may stem from a read error. This chain connects TRBV7-2 to TRBJ1-2; D is uncertain. Germline V gives CDR1 SGHTA, CDR2 FQGNSA. The CDR3 loop spans 13 amino acids. CDR3 DNA sequence: TGTGCCAGCAACTTAGTAGCAGGACGGGGCTACACCTTC. Its protein product is CASNLVAGRGYTF.

The chain joins TRBV4-2 to TRBJ1-1; D unresolved. CDR1 LGHNA and CDR2 YNFKEQ come from the germline V gene. This CDR3 contains 14 residues. The V end was cut by 0 bases, the J end by 3 bases, with 8 bases between. This chain's CDR3 is CASSQDNGDTEAFF. DNA for the CDR3: TGTGCCAGCAGCCAAGATAACGGGGACACTGAAGCTTTCTTT.

V is TRBV6-5 and J is TRBJ2-7; D might be TRBD1 (6 bases). Germline V gives CDR1 MNHEY, CDR2 SVGAGI. This CDR3 region has 14 residues. V lost 5 bases to trimming and J lost 3 bases, with 14 bases between them. The CDR3 loop is CASSRGQTYYEQYF. The CDR3, as DNA: TGTGCCAGCAGTCGCGGACAGACTTACTACGAGCAGTACTTC.

This chain joins TRBV4-3 and TRBJ2-3, with TRBD2 matching over 9 bases. The CDR3 is made up of 17 amino acids. V lost 3 bases to trimming and J lost 2 bases; unmatched junction nucleotides: 9. The germline V gene has CDR1 LGHNA and CDR2 YSLEER. CDR3 nucleotide sequence: TGCGCCAGCAGCCAGGCTTATCTAGCGGGGTTCACAGATACGCAGTATTTT. Translation gives CASSQAYLAGFTDTQYF.

The chain joins TRBV20-1 to TRBJ1-2; D unclear. Trimming pared 6 bases from V and 8 bases from J, leaving 10 bases between. The CDR3 spans 10 residues. From germline, CDR1 is DFQATT and CDR2 SNEGSKA (reference sequence). The CDR3 protein is CSATEGGYTF. CDR3 in DNA: TGCAGTGCAACAGAGGGCGGCTACACCTTC.

In DNA, the CDR3 is TGTGCCAGCAGCTCCCCACAGGGGCCAAAGTACTTC. This codes for CASSSPQGPKYF. The chain employs TRBV6-2 or TRBV6-3 and TRBJ2-5; 7 bases are shared with TRBD1. The junction had 10 bases not matched to a gene; V was cut back by 6 bases and J by 12 bases. There are 12 residues in the CDR3. Germline V CDR1 and CDR2: MNHEY, SVGEGT.

The sample holds a few counts of this clonotype. The chain recombines TRBV9 with TRBJ2-6, with D maybe TRBD1 (5 bases). CDR3 length: 16 residues. Trimming took off 7 bases at V and 0 bases at J, with 14 bases between the two ends. CDR1 is SGDLS, CDR2 YYNGEE, per germline. The CDR3 sequence is CASSRQSTSGANVLTF. CDR3 DNA: TGTGCCAGCTCTAGACAGTCAACCTCTGGGGCCAACGTCCTGACTTTC.

Only a few counts were recorded for this clonotype. The chain couples TRBV6-5 to TRBJ1-2; D is uncertain. CDR1 is MNHEY and CDR2 is SVGAGI in the germline V gene. Deletions cut 0 bases from V and 0 bases from J, with 5 bases between. The CDR3 extends over 14 amino acids. The CDR3 spells CASSYSVPNYGYTF. CDR3 nucleotides: TGTGCCAGCAGTTACTCTGTGCCTAACTATGGCTACACCTTC.

As regards this clonotype: A much larger clone differs by one base, so this may be a read error. The CDR3 loop is CSVAGVEIQYF. In DNA, the CDR3 is TGCAGCGTTGCAGGGGTCGAGATCCAGTACTTC. The rearrangement links TRBV29-1 to TRBJ2-5, with a possible D match to TRBD1 (6 bases). Germline CDR1 and CDR2: SQVTM and ANQGSEA. This CDR3 has 11 residues.

V gene TRBV25-1 combines with J gene TRBJ1-1; 7 nucleotides match TRBD1. Germline V gives CDR1 MGHDK, CDR2 SYGVNS. The CDR3 is 15 amino acids. The trim removed 3 bases at V and 4 bases at J, leaving 8 bases unmatched. CDR3 loop: CASSEGAQGGTEAFF. In DNA form, the CDR3 reads TGTGCCAGCAGTGAGGGGGCGCAGGGGGGCACTGAAGCTTTCTTT.

This clonotype was counted a few times. The chain recombines TRBV11-2 with TRBJ2-7; D might be TRBD1 (5 bases). The CDR3 consists of 17 residues. Per germline, CDR1 SGHAT and CDR2 FQNNGV. V lost 2 bases and J lost 2, with 19 bases in between. Here the CDR3 reads CASSLSLTGASPYEQYF. The CDR3 DNA reads TGTGCCAGCAGCTTATCACTAACAGGCGCATCGCCCTACGAGCAGTACTTC.

This clonotype has a single count. The chain joins TRBV3-1 to TRBJ2-3, with D maybe TRBD1 (5 bases). Germline V lookup: CDR1 LGHDT, CDR2 YNNKEL (reference sequence). This CDR3 spans 15 amino acids. V lost 4 bases to trimming and J lost 1 base, with 12 bases between them. The CDR3 protein is CASSLEPRGTDTQYF. CDR3 nucleotide sequence: TGTGCCAGCAGCCTCGAGCCCAGGGGCACAGATACGCAGTATTTT.

This clonotype appeared once. This chain links TRBV7-2 with TRBJ2-1; D remains ambiguous. V was cut by 1 base and J by 3 bases, with 16 bases left in between. The CDR3 is 17 residues long. Germline V CDR1 and CDR2: SGHTA, FQGNSA. This CDR3 is CASSLVVDHGNYNEQFF. As DNA, the CDR3 is TGTGCCAGCAGCTTAGTGGTAGATCATGGGAACTACAATGAGCAGTTCTTC.

This chain connects TRBV12-3 or TRBV12-4 to TRBJ2-1; D possibly corresponds to TRBD1 (6 bases). V was trimmed by 6 bases and J by 7 bases, leaving 16 bases between them. This CDR3 comprises 14 residues. The CDR3 DNA is TGTGCCAGCAGACCAGGGGTTTGGACAAATGAGCAGTTCTTC. Residues: CASRPGVWTNEQFF.

This clonotype has a handful of counts. This sequence joins TRBV4-1 and TRBJ1-2, with D unresolved. Trimming left V 0 bases short and J 0 bases short, with 5 bases between. The V gene's germline CDR1 is MGHRA and CDR2 YSYEKL. The CDR3 runs 14 residues. CDR3 residues: CASSQDTPNYGYTF. The CDR3 bases are TGCGCCAGCAGCCAAGATACACCTAACTATGGCTACACCTTC.

This clonotype was recorded many times. This chain joins TRBV7-9 and TRBJ1-5; D remains ambiguous. Trimming took 5 bases from V and 1 from J, leaving 6 bases between them. Germline CDR1 and CDR2: SEHNR and FQNEAQ (reference sequence). The CDR3 loop spans 13 amino acids. CDR3 nucleotides: TGTGCCAGCAGCCGTGAGAGCAATCAGCCCCAGCATTTT. It specifies CASSRESNQPQHF.

The chain employs TRBV5-1 and TRBJ1-2, with 8 bases matching TRBD1. Germline values: CDR1 SGHRS, CDR2 YFSETQ. There are 15 residues in the CDR3. The trim removed 2 bases at V and 2 bases at J, leaving 5 bases unmatched. The CDR3, as DNA: TGCGCCAGCAGCTTACCGGGACAGGAGAACTATGGCTACACCTTC. This translates into CASSLPGQENYGYTF.

This clonotype was detected only a few times. The chain employs TRBV5-4 and TRBJ2-4; D unclear. The CDR3 spans 14 residues. Germline CDR1 and CDR2: SGHNT and YYREEE (reference sequence). Trimming pared 2 bases from V and 9 bases from J, leaving 15 bases between. CDR3 sequence reads: CASSFSRQDGIQYF. CDR3 bases: TGTGCCAGCAGCTTCAGTCGGCAGGATGGCATTCAGTACTTC.

The rearrangement links TRBV5-1 to TRBJ2-1; D might be TRBD2 (5 bases). CDR1 and CDR2 (germline): SGHRS, YFSETQ. V was pared by 3 bases and J by 3 bases, with 10 bases between. The length of the CDR3 is 14 residues. In DNA, the CDR3 is TGCGCCAGCAGCTGGACGGGGTTCTACAATGAGCAGTTCTTC. It yields the protein CASSWTGFYNEQFF.

This clonotype has a handful of counts. The chain joins TRBV12-3 or TRBV12-4 to TRBJ1-1, with D perhaps matching TRBD1 (6 bases). V was shortened by 6 bases and J by 0 bases, with 17 bases between the two germline ends. The CDR3 is 16 amino acids. CDR3 nucleotides: TGTGCCAGCAGGCCAGGGACGCAGGGGCTGAACACTGAAGCTTTCTTT. Encoded protein: CASRPGTQGLNTEAFF.

The chain is built from TRBV10-3 and TRBJ2-7, with 8 positions matching TRBD1. The V gene end was trimmed by 6 bases and the J gene end by 2 bases; junction bases not matched to a gene: 9. This CDR3 is built from 15 residues. CDR1 is ENHRY, CDR2 SYGVKD, per germline. CDR3 nucleotides: TGTGCCATCAGCGACCCGGGACAGGCACCCTACGAGCAGTACTTC. It encodes CAISDPGQAPYEQYF.

This clonotype was found a few times. The V and J genes are TRBV4-3 and TRBJ2-1; unclear D gene. The CDR3 is made up of 15 amino acids. V was shortened by 4 bases and J by 9 bases, with 19 bases between the two germline ends. CDR1 is LGHNA and CDR2 is YSLEER in the germline V gene. CDR3 sequence reads: CASSPRTEGNGEQFF. The DNA for the CDR3 is TGCGCCAGCAGCCCACGGACCGAAGGGAATGGTGAGCAGTTCTTC.

The chain combines TRBV7-8 with TRBJ2-2, with D unresolved. V was pared by 2 bases and J by 5 bases, with 6 bases between. This CDR3 spans 13 amino acids. Per the germline V gene, CDR1 is SGHVS and CDR2 is FQNEAQ. In DNA, the CDR3 is TGTGCCAGCAGCTTACTCCGTACCGGGGAGCTGTTTTTT. Its translation: CASSLLRTGELFF.

The genes are TRBV6-1 and TRBJ2-1; D not certain. The CDR3 is 12 residues long. CDR1 is MNHNS and CDR2 is SASEGT in the germline V gene. Trimming shortened V by 5 bases and J by 8 bases, and 10 bases separated the two germline ends. The CDR3 sequence: CASSPLRDEQFF. CDR3 DNA: TGTGCCAGCAGTCCCCTTCGCGATGAGCAGTTCTTC.

The chain uses TRBV29-1 and TRBJ1-3; D is uncertain. CDR3 size: 16 residues. Trimming removed 1 base from V and 0 bases from J, with 13 bases in between. Germline V gene sequence: CDR1 SQVTM, CDR2 ANQGSEA. For the CDR3, the DNA is TGCAGCGTTGAAGGGCAGCAGTGTGTCTCTGGAAACACCATATATTTT. This encodes CSVEGQQCVSGNTIYF.

In its sample, this clonotype was seen a few times. The chain couples TRBV4-3 to TRBJ1-2, with D maybe TRBD1 (6 bases). The CDR3 is made up of 15 amino acids. V lost 0 bases, J lost 6 bases, and 14 bases lay in between. Germline CDR1 reads LGHNA; CDR2 reads YSLEER. In DNA, the CDR3 is TGCGCCAGCAGCCAAGATATAGGGGGACCCCATGGCTACACCTTC. Protein sequence: CASSQDIGGPHGYTF.

The genes are TRBV25-1 and TRBJ1-2, with D unclear. The CDR3 is made up of 14 amino acids. The germline gives CDR1 MGHDK, CDR2 SYGVNS. Trimming cost V 2 bases and J 4 bases, with 11 bases left between them. This CDR3 reads CASSEPGRIYGYTF. In nucleotides, the CDR3 is TGTGCCAGCAGTGAACCAGGCCGGATCTATGGCTACACCTTC.

The rearrangement joins TRBV9 to TRBJ2-4; weak D call: TRBD1 (6 bases). Germline V gives CDR1 SGDLS, CDR2 YYNGEE. The CDR3 runs 15 residues. V lost 4 bases to trimming and J lost 9 bases, with 20 bases between them. The CDR3 sequence: CASSLAQGISSIQYF. The CDR3 DNA is TGTGCCAGCAGCCTGGCGCAGGGGATATCGAGCATTCAGTACTTC.

This clonotype was recorded a few times. The chain is built from TRBV29-1 and TRBJ1-2, with D hard to call. V shed 7 bases and J shed 6 bases, with 12 bases lying between them. The CDR3 sequence is 11 residues long. Germline V lookup: CDR1 SQVTM, CDR2 ANQGSEA. CDR3 nucleotides: TGCAGCGCCGAGAGAGGCCATGGCTACACCTTC. Its protein is CSAERGHGYTF.

V and J are TRBV10-3 and TRBJ1-4, with D possibly TRBD1 on 5 matching bases. This CDR3 region has 14 residues. Trimming cost V 2 bases and J 7 bases, with 11 bases left between them. Per germline, CDR1 ENHRY and CDR2 SYGVKD. The CDR3 loop reads CAISEIGVAEKLFF. Here the CDR3 DNA reads TGTGCCATCAGTGAGATAGGGGTTGCTGAAAAACTGTTTTTT.

This chain links TRBV5-1 with TRBJ2-1, with 11 bases identical to TRBD2. The CDR3 is 17 residues long. The junction had 10 bases not matched to a gene; V was cut back by 0 bases and J by 8 bases. Germline values: CDR1 SGHRS, CDR2 YFSETQ. As DNA, the CDR3 is TGCGCCAGCAGCTTGGCGTTAGCGGGGGGGCGTTACGATGAGCAGTTCTTC. Residues: CASSLALAGGRYDEQFF.

A note on this clonotype: Mismatch with germline at one junction end may stem from a read error. The genes are TRBV20-1 and TRBJ2-3; D gene uncertain. The CDR3 length is 18 residues. Per the germline V gene, CDR1 is DFQATT and CDR2 is SNEGSKA (reference sequence). The CDR3 loop is CSAGEDGGGRIFTDTQYF. Here the CDR3 DNA reads TGCAGTGCTGGAGAGGATGGTGGTGGGCGGATCTTCACAGATACGCAGTATTTT.